The clone carrying this T cell receptor beta chain is a singleton in its sample. Sequencing was performed with immunoSEQ multiplex PCR; in TCRdb, only in-frame clones are kept and a portion is missing. The sample contains some 100,000 clones, approximately 86% of which appear only once. The entry originates in a study of blood T cell repertoires in COVID-19. In the study overall: COVID-19 samples, acute and convalescent, were from the United States, Italy and Spain. Nucleic acid was either cDNA or gDNA, and it came from T cells, B-cell-depleted T cells, or PBMCs.

The material sequenced was peripheral blood. The receptor comes from a human donor in a cohort sampled during active COVID-19.

The CDR3 DNA is TGTGCCAGCAGTGACAAGACCCAGTACTTC. Protein product: CASSDKTQYF. The rearrangement uses TRBV2 and TRBJ2-5; the D is unclear. The CDR3 is made up of 10 amino acids. Between the trimmed V and J ends, which lost 3 bases and 6 bases, there was a span of 2 bases. Germline values: CDR1 SNHLY, CDR2 FYNNEI.